The 24 T cell receptor beta chains given below trace back to one sample, sequenced in a study of T cells after yellow fever vaccination. TCRdb fed the 5' RACE reads into MiXCR, producing one record per CDR3 protein. This sample has 100,000 to 150,000 distinct CDR3 sequences; more than 6.5% occur once, and the top ten carry roughly 2.6%. The input for sequencing was CD4+ T cells sorted from PBMCs, taken 10 to 11 days after the first yellow fever vaccination. Source of these receptors: a man in his late teens or twenties who received the YFV17D yellow fever vaccine.

Ten or more counts support this clonotype. This CDR3 is CASSYSKQGSTYEQYF. The CDR3 nucleotides are TGTGCCAGCAGTTACTCGAAGCAGGGGTCAACCTACGAGCAGTACTTC. The chain carries TRBV6-5 and TRBJ2-7; D may be TRBD1 (6 bases). Trimming cost V 0 bases and J 2 bases, with 14 bases left between them. The germline CDR1 and CDR2 sequences are MNHEY and SVGAGI. The CDR3 totals 16 residues.

This clonotype was observed many times. The chain links TRBV25-1 to TRBJ2-3; D gene uncertain. With 7 bases removed from V and 4 bases from J, the gap between germline ends came to 12 bases. CDR3 length: 13 amino acids. Germline values: CDR1 MGHDK, CDR2 SYGVNS. The CDR3 is CASTGSSADTQYF. CDR3 in DNA: TGTGCCAGCACTGGGTCCTCCGCAGATACGCAGTATTTT.

This clonotype was detected many times. The chain joins TRBV4-2 to TRBJ2-1, with TRBD2 matching over 7 bases. Trimming took 1 base from V and 3 from J; bases not matched to a gene: 0. Germline V lookup: CDR1 LGHNA, CDR2 YNFKEQ. CDR3 length: 14 residues. In DNA form, the CDR3 reads TGTGCCAGCAGCCAAGGGGGGGGCTACAATGAGCAGTTCTTC. Translated: CASSQGGGYNEQFF.

This clonotype was seen many times. The V and J genes are TRBV10-3 and TRBJ1-2; a weak D match, TRBD1 (6 bases). Trimming removed 2 bases at V and 5 bases at J, with 12 bases between. The CDR3 contains 14 residues. The germline gives CDR1 ENHRY, CDR2 SYGVKD. CDR3 amino acids: CAISEGGQGYGYTF. In nucleotides, the CDR3 is TGTGCCATCAGTGAGGGGGGTCAGGGGTATGGCTACACCTTC.

This clonotype was seen many times. V usage is TRBV20-1 and J usage is TRBJ2-5; 9 positions match TRBD2. The V and J ends lost 6 bases and 3 bases, in that order; junction bases with no gene match: 11. Germline loops: CDR1 DFQATT, CDR2 SNEGSKA (reference sequence). The CDR3 extends over 15 amino acids. The CDR3 is CSALKTSGAEETQYF. The CDR3 DNA reads TGCAGTGCCCTCAAGACTAGCGGCGCCGAAGAGACCCAGTACTTC.

Worth noting for this clonotype: A much larger clone lies one base from this, so it may be a read error. The chain joins TRBV7-8 to TRBJ2-3; 9 bases map to TRBD2. V gave up 1 base and J gave up 3 bases; unmatched junction bases: 11. Germline CDR1 and CDR2: SGHVS and FQNEAQ. CDR3 size: 18 residues. Here the CDR3 reads CASSLEFTCGGATDTQYF. The CDR3 nucleotides are TGTGCCAGCAGCTTAGAATTCACTTGCGGGGGGGCAACAGATACGCAGTATTTT.

This clonotype was recorded a few times. This sequence joins TRBV12-3 or TRBV12-4 and TRBJ1-5; D possibly corresponds to TRBD1 (5 bases). Trimming left V 3 bases short and J 2 bases short, with 11 bases between. This CDR3 has 15 residues. The CDR3 is CASSFEPGRNQPQHF. The CDR3 DNA follows: TGTGCCAGCAGTTTTGAACCGGGACGCAATCAGCCCCAGCATTTT.

This clonotype was seen repeatedly, ten times or more. The chain carries TRBV10-3 and TRBJ2-7, with a weak D call TRBD2 (5 bases). This CDR3 is 12 amino acids long. V was cut by 6 bases and J by 5 bases, with 11 bases left in between. Germline CDR1 and CDR2: ENHRY and SYGVKD. The CDR3 coding sequence is TGTGCCATCAGACGGGATAGCCACGAGCAGTACTTC. It codes for CAIRRDSHEQYF.

In its sample, this clonotype was seen many times. The CDR3, as DNA: TGCGCCAGCAGCTTGGGGAACCCTGACAATGAGCAGTTCTTC. This encodes CASSLGNPDNEQFF. The chain recombines TRBV5-1 with TRBJ2-1; D is ambiguous. Looked up from germline, CDR1 is SGHRS and CDR2 is YFSETQ. This CDR3 comprises 14 residues. V was shortened by 0 bases and J by 5 bases, with 9 bases between the two germline ends.

This chain uses TRBV4-1 with TRBJ1-4, with TRBD1 identical over 7 bases. Germline-derived CDR1 and CDR2 are MGHRA and YSYEKL. Unmatched junction bases numbered 5, after V lost 8 bases and J lost 5 bases. The CDR3 sequence is 13 residues long. CDR3 protein: CASARGANEKLFF. DNA of the CDR3: TGCGCCAGCGCCAGGGGGGCGAATGAAAAACTGTTTTTT.

This clonotype was found many times. This chain connects TRBV7-2 to TRBJ1-1; D is unresolved. The germline V gene encodes CDR1 SGHTA and CDR2 FQGNSA. Trimming shortened V by 1 base and J by 2 bases, and 5 bases separated the two germline ends. The CDR3 consists of 13 residues. The CDR3 coding sequence is TGTGCCAGCAGCTTAGGCCATAACACTGAAGCTTTCTTT. Translation: CASSLGHNTEAFF.

Many counts were recorded for this clonotype. The V and J genes are TRBV12-3 or TRBV12-4 and TRBJ2-1; D is possibly TRBD1 (6 bases). V was cut by 10 bases and J by 4 bases, with 14 bases left in between. CDR3 length: 13 amino acids. DNA of the CDR3: TGTGCCACGATAAAGGACAGTTACAATGAGCAGTTCTTC. Translation: CATIKDSYNEQFF.

In this sample, this clonotype turned up many times. The chain combines TRBV21-1 with TRBJ2-2; TRBD1 reflects the table's D call only, with no check against the DNA. TRBV21-1 is a documented pseudogene. The CDR3 covers 14 residues. CDR3 amino acids: CASSNHRGPGELFF. The CDR3 DNA reads as TGTGCCAGCAGCAACCACAGGGGACCCGGGGAGCTGTTTTTT.

This clonotype has a count of ten or more. The chain links TRBV12-3 or TRBV12-4 to TRBJ1-2, with D perhaps TRBD1 (5 bases). The CDR3 length is 11 residues. The germline V and J ends were trimmed by 5 bases and 8 bases, with 9 bases remaining between them. The DNA for the CDR3 is TGTGCCAGCAGTGGGGGTGGGGGCTACACCTTC. This translates into CASSGGGGYTF.

This clonotype was recorded many times. The chain recombines TRBV4-1 with TRBJ2-1, with a tentative D call TRBD1 (5 bases). Trimming took off 7 bases at V and 0 bases at J, with 16 bases between the two ends. CDR1 is MGHRA and CDR2 is YSYEKL in the germline V gene. The CDR3 spans 16 residues. CDR3 nucleotides: TGCGCCAGCAAGCCAGGGCTGGGGTTCTCCTACAATGAGCAGTTCTTC. Translated, it gives CASKPGLGFSYNEQFF.

This clonotype was seen ten or more times. CDR3 protein: CASSYSGQSSYEQYF. The CDR3 DNA follows: TGTGCCAGCAGTTACTCGGGACAGAGCTCCTACGAGCAGTACTTC. V and J are TRBV6-5 and TRBJ2-7; 7 bases are a match to TRBD1. After removal of 0 bases from V and 0 bases from J, the junction contained 2 bases not matched to a gene. Germline V gives CDR1 MNHEY, CDR2 SVGAGI. This CDR3 region has 15 residues.

On this clonotype itself: This may come from a read error, since a much larger clone is one base off. The chain is built from TRBV7-2 and TRBJ2-5; D perhaps matches TRBD2 (6 bases). This CDR3 is built from 15 residues. Germline CDR1 reads SGHTA; CDR2 reads FQGNSA. CDR3 in amino acids: CASSLAVIRRETLYF. The CDR3 DNA is TGTGCCAGCAGCCTGGCCGTGATTAGGAGGGAGACCCTGTACTTC.

This clonotype was seen many times. The V and J genes are TRBV5-1 and TRBJ1-1; 7 bases line up with TRBD1. The junction had 4 bases not matched to a gene; V was cut back by 5 bases and J by 6 bases. CDR3 length: 12 residues. The V gene's germline CDR1 is SGHRS and CDR2 YFSETQ. The CDR3 spells CASSLGQSEAFF. Here the CDR3 DNA reads TGCGCCAGCAGTCTGGGACAGTCTGAAGCTTTCTTT.

This clonotype was picked up many times. The gene calls are TRBV5-1 and TRBJ2-7, with no clear D. Trimming cost V 0 bases and J 7 bases, with 14 bases left between them. The CDR3 totals 14 residues. CDR1 and CDR2 from the germline V gene are SGHRS and YFSETQ. The CDR3 DNA reads TGCGCCAGCAGCTTGGACAATAGGGTTGGAGAGCAGTACTTC. It is translated as CASSLDNRVGEQYF.

There are many counts of this clonotype. The V gene is TRBV5-1, the J gene TRBJ1-3; D gene ambiguous. Trimming took off 0 bases at V and 0 bases at J, with 10 bases between the two ends. The CDR3 runs 16 residues. CDR1 SGHRS and CDR2 YFSETQ come from the germline V gene. Here the CDR3 reads CASSLGPQSSGNTIYF. In DNA, the CDR3 is TGCGCCAGCAGCTTGGGACCGCAGAGCTCTGGAAACACCATATATTTT.

This clonotype came up many times. The chain combines TRBV29-1 with TRBJ2-5; D is possibly TRBD1 (5 bases). The CDR3 totals 13 residues. Germline assignment: CDR1 SQVTM and CDR2 ANQGSEA. Between the trimmed V and J ends, which lost 5 bases and 5 bases, there was a span of 15 bases. CDR3 region: CSVTKGLGETQYF. CDR3 nucleotide sequence: TGCAGCGTTACTAAGGGGCTGGGGGAGACCCAGTACTTC.

The V call is TRBV4-3, the J call TRBJ2-6; possible D gene TRBD1, 6 bases. The length of the CDR3 is 17 residues. The V end was cut by 5 bases, the J end by 0 bases, with 14 bases between. Germline V CDR1 and CDR2: LGHNA, YSLEER. CDR3 sequence: CASSKAGAISGANVLTF. The CDR3 DNA follows: TGCGCCAGCAGCAAAGCAGGGGCTATCTCTGGGGCCAACGTCCTGACTTTC.

This chain connects TRBV28 to TRBJ2-3; TRBD1 matches 10 bases. Germline-derived CDR1 and CDR2 are MDHEN and SYDVKM. The CDR3 sequence is 16 residues long. J lost 6 bases, V lost 5 bases, and 11 bases had no gene match. CDR3 nucleotide sequence: TGTGCCAGCAGTCCGCACGGGACAGGGGATTCGGATACGCAGTATTTT. Residues: CASSPHGTGDSDTQYF.

This clonotype was seen many times. The chain couples TRBV4-3 to TRBJ2-2, with D perhaps TRBD2 (7 bases). Trimming stripped 4 bases from V and 7 bases from J, with 22 bases between. There are 17 residues in the CDR3. CDR1 and CDR2 from the germline V gene are LGHNA and YSLEER. CDR3 DNA: TGCGCCAGCAGCCTCCTAGTAGGCGGGGGCGAGGGCGGGGAGCTGTTTTTT. Translating it yields CASSLLVGGGEGGELFF.